Listed here are 2 T cell receptor beta chains from one sample, sequenced in a study of blood T cells in healthy people across ages. PCR was performed a second time for roughly 7 to 12 cycles using a sample-barcoded 5' primer and a J-beta primer mix. Using its own MiXCR run on the 5' RACE reads, TCRdb lists one record per CDR3 protein. The sample lists fewer than 800,000 distinct CDR3 sequences; around half were seen once. The sequencing input was blood. The receptor set was obtained from a woman aged 60-75 years in good health.

The rearrangement links TRBV18 to TRBJ2-3; 15 bases fit TRBD2. Germline CDR1 reads KGHSH; CDR2 reads LQKENI. The V segment lost 4 bases and the J segment 8 bases; nucleotides outside the gene matches: 10. CDR3 length: 17 amino acids. Here the CDR3 reads CASSQIGTSGRSGTQYF. The CDR3 nucleotides are TGTGCCAGCTCACAGATCGGGACTAGCGGGAGGTCAGGTACGCAGTATTTT.

A note on this clonotype: Compared with germline, one end of the junction differs, possibly owing to a read error. The V call is TRBV7-9, the J call TRBJ2-7, with D unresolved. Per germline, CDR1 SEHNR and CDR2 FQNEAQ (reference sequence). This CDR3 has 16 residues. This CDR3 reads CASSHPIRVISCEQYF. CDR3 bases: TGTGCCAGCAGCCACCCCATTAGGGTAATCTCCTGCGAGCAGTACTTC.